What follows are 23 T cell receptor beta chains derived from one specimen sequenced in a study of blood T cell repertoires in COVID-19. The table came from immunoSEQ multiplex PCR; TCRdb's copy has only in-frame clones and leaves some out. The sample includes 65,000 or so clones, 70% to 85% seen only once; the top ten take over 3.5%. Specimen: peripheral blood. The origin of the receptors is a man aged 55 to 70 with acute or convalescent COVID-19.

The chain is built from TRBV7-8 and TRBJ1-2; TRBD1 aligns across 9 bases. V shed 5 bases and J 4 bases; nucleotides not matched to a gene: 5. Germline lookup yields CDR1 SGHVS and CDR2 FQNEAQ. The CDR3 contains 14 residues. The CDR3 spells CASSTGQGGYGYTF. The CDR3 region has the DNA TGTGCCAGCAGCACGGGACAGGGCGGCTATGGCTACACCTTC. The full variable domain, rest sourced from reference TRBV7-8 and TRBJ1-2, is GAGVSQSPRYKVAKRGQDVALRCDPISGHVSLFWYQQALGQGPEFLTYFQNEAQLDKSGLPSDRFFAERPEGSVSTLKIQRTQQEDSAVYLCASSTGQGGYGYTFGSGTRLTVV.

The chain recombines TRBV6-5 with TRBJ2-2, with 9 bases fitting TRBD1. The CDR3 runs to 14 residues. Trimming cost V 5 bases and J 4 bases; bases outside gene matches: 2. Germline V CDR1 and CDR2: MNHEY, SVGAGI. The CDR3 here is CASSRTGVTGELFF. The CDR3 DNA is TGTGCCAGCAGTAGGACAGGGGTCACCGGGGAGCTGTTTTTT.

CDR3 protein: CASGPGQGNLNEQFF. The CDR3 DNA reads as TGTGCTAGTGGTCCCGGACAGGGAAATCTTAATGAGCAGTTCTTC. This chain links TRBV12-5 with TRBJ2-1, with 8 bases lining up with TRBD1. Trimming at V came to 5 bases and at J to 7 bases, leaving 10 bases not matched to a gene. CDR1 LGHNT and CDR2 FRNRAP come from the germline V gene. CDR3 length: 15 residues.

The rearrangement links TRBV12-3 or TRBV12-4 to TRBJ1-5; D may be TRBD1 (5 bases). Trimming left V 5 bases short and J 7 bases short, with 12 bases between. This CDR3 spans 13 amino acids. CDR3 in DNA: TGTGCCAGCAGTGACAGTAACGGGCAGCCCCAGCATTTT. Residues: CASSDSNGQPQHF.

The rearrangement uses TRBV9 and TRBJ1-6, with 9 nucleotides matching TRBD1. The CDR3 has 14 amino acids. Trimming removed 4 bases from V and 10 bases from J; junction bases left unmatched: 6. CDR1 is SGDLS and CDR2 is YYNGEE in the germline V gene. For the CDR3, the DNA is TGTGCCAGCAGCCTGACAGGGGGAGGATCACCCCTCCACTTT. It yields the protein CASSLTGGGSPLHF. The full variable domain, in which reference TRBV9 and TRBJ1-6 provide the parts outside the CDR3, is DSGVTQTPKHLITATGQRVTLRCSPRSGDLSVYWYQQSLDQGLQFLIQYYNGEERAKGNILERFSAQQFPDLHSELNLSSLELGDSALYFCASSLTGGGSPLHFGNGTRLTVT.

The chain links TRBV4-1 to TRBJ2-1; TRBD2 matches 11 bases. This CDR3 comprises 17 residues. Losses at the gene ends were 3 bases for V and 5 bases for J; bases not matched to a gene: 9. CDR1 MGHRA and CDR2 YSYEKL come from the germline V gene. CDR3 DNA: TGCGCCAGCAGCCAGGCTAATAGCGGGGGGGGGCACAATGAGCAGTTCTTC. Translation: CASSQANSGGGHNEQFF.

This chain links TRBV19 with TRBJ2-1, with TRBD1 matching 9 bases. The junction had 14 bases not matched to a gene; V was cut back by 10 bases and J by 7 bases. Germline V gene sequence: CDR1 LNHDA, CDR2 SQIVND (reference sequence). CDR3 length equals 15 residues. CDR3: CATREGTGSANEQFF. CDR3 coding DNA: TGTGCCACAAGAGAGGGGACAGGGTCGGCGAATGAGCAGTTCTTC.

This clone was detected only a few times. The same CDR3 arises from other DNA sequences in this sample as well. This chain connects TRBV2 to TRBJ2-7; maybe TRBD2 (7 bases). From germline, CDR1 is SNHLY and CDR2 FYNNEI. V dropped 6 bases and J dropped 4 bases, with 10 bases sitting between them. The CDR3 totals 12 residues. In nucleotides, the CDR3 is TGTGCCAGCAGGGGAGGGGGGTACGAGCAGTACTTC. This sequence encodes CASRGGGYEQYF. Full variable domain (outside the CDR3, taken from reference TRBV2 and TRBJ2-7): EPEVTQTPSHQVTQMGQEVILRCVPISNHLYFYWYRQILGQKVEFLVSFYNNEISEKSEIFDDQFSVERPDGSNFTLKIRSTKLEDSAMYFCASRGGGYEQYFGPGTRLTVT.

The genes are TRBV27 and TRBJ1-6, with D hard to call. The CDR3 covers 15 residues. CDR1 and CDR2 (germline): MNHEY, SMNVEV (reference sequence). Trimming left V 6 bases short and J 7 bases short, with 16 bases between. The CDR3 nucleotides are TGTGCCAGCAGCATTTTCGGACTTCAGAATTCACCCCTCCACTTT. The encoded protein is CASSIFGLQNSPLHF.

V and J are TRBV7-9 and TRBJ1-3; TRBD1 is a possible D gene (5 bases). CDR1 is SEHNR, CDR2 FQNEAQ, per germline (reference sequence). The CDR3 contains 16 residues. V dropped 2 bases and J dropped 0 bases, with 11 bases sitting between them. CDR3 sequence reads: CASSLPGLISGNTIYF. CDR3 sequence (DNA): TGTGCCAGCAGCTTACCGGGACTTATCTCTGGAAACACCATATATTTT.

This clone was recorded only once. The chain recombines TRBV14 with TRBJ2-5; TRBD2 is a possible D gene (5 bases). This CDR3 region has 15 residues. CDR1 and CDR2 from the germline V gene are SGHDN and FVKESK. With 4 bases removed from V and 4 bases from J, the gap between germline ends came to 16 bases. The CDR3 sequence: CASSPSGRGLETQYF. The CDR3 DNA follows: TGTGCCAGCAGCCCCTCGGGTAGAGGGTTAGAGACCCAGTACTTC.

The chain couples TRBV2 to TRBJ1-1, with D maybe TRBD1 (6 bases). This CDR3 has 13 amino acids. Trimming left V 6 bases short and J 6 bases short, with 14 bases between. Germline CDR1 is SNHLY and CDR2 is FYNNEI. The CDR3 nucleotides are TGTGCCAGCAGCGAGGGCCCAGGGGCTGAAGCTTTCTTT. It is translated as CASSEGPGAEAFF. Variable domain in full (rest from reference TRBV2 and TRBJ1-1): EPEVTQTPSHQVTQMGQEVILRCVPISNHLYFYWYRQILGQKVEFLVSFYNNEISEKSEIFDDQFSVERPDGSNFTLKIRSTKLEDSAMYFCASSEGPGAEAFFGQGTRLTVV.

The V gene is TRBV7-6, the J gene TRBJ1-4, with D possibly matching TRBD1 (5 bases). CDR1 is SGHVS, CDR2 FNYEAQ, per germline. Trimming pared 5 bases from V and 7 bases from J, leaving 23 bases between. There are 17 residues in the CDR3. The CDR3 region is CASSINSGTGSFEKLFF. In nucleotides, the CDR3 is TGTGCCAGCAGCATTAATTCCGGGACTGGGAGCTTTGAAAAACTGTTTTTT. Together with reference TRBV7-6 and TRBJ1-4, the CDR3 gives the full variable domain: GAGVSQSPRYKVTKRGQDVALRCDPISGHVSLYWYRQALGQGPEFLTYFNYEAQQDKSGLPNDRFSAERPEGSISTLTIQRTEQRDSAMYRCASSINSGTGSFEKLFFGSGTQLSVL.

This clone turned up a few times. The chain joins TRBV2 to TRBJ1-1; D unresolved. CDR1 is SNHLY, CDR2 FYNNEI, per germline. This CDR3 has 12 residues. Trimming removed 7 bases at V and 1 base at J, with 7 bases between. CDR3 region: CASMEENTEAFF. Written as DNA, the CDR3 is TGTGCCAGCATGGAGGAGAACACTGAAGCTTTCTTT.

This chain connects TRBV5-1 to TRBJ1-2; 9 bases line up with TRBD1. J gave up 2 bases and V 4 bases, and 9 bases lay outside the gene matches. Germline V CDR1 and CDR2: SGHRS, YFSETQ. The CDR3 is 16 residues long. CDR3 sequence (DNA): TGCGCCAGCAGCCAACGACTCGGACAGGGGAACTATGGCTACACCTTC. Residues: CASSQRLGQGNYGYTF.

The CDR3 loop reads CSVDRGSTGELFF. The DNA for the CDR3 is TGCAGCGTTGACCGGGGGAGTACCGGGGAGCTGTTTTTT. V gene TRBV29-1 combines with J gene TRBJ2-2, with a possible D match to TRBD2 (6 bases). V was clipped by 3 bases and J by 5 bases, with 10 bases between them. This CDR3 contains 13 residues. The germline gives CDR1 SQVTM, CDR2 ANQGSEA.

J is TRBJ2-2 and V is TRBV18, with 10 bases identical to TRBD1. This CDR3 comprises 17 residues. V shed 6 bases and J 3 bases; nucleotides not matched to a gene: 10. The germline CDR1 and CDR2 sequences are KGHSH and LQKENI. CDR3 protein: CASSPRTGTGDTGELFF. The DNA for the CDR3 is TGTGCCAGCTCCCCGCGGACCGGGACAGGGGACACCGGGGAGCTGTTTTTT.

In its sample, this clone was seen a few times. CDR3 in amino acids: CASRSGGNTGELFF. The CDR3 DNA reads TGTGCCAGCAGGAGCGGGGGGAACACCGGGGAGCTGTTTTTT. The chain has TRBV28 and TRBJ2-2, with 8 nucleotides matching TRBD2. This CDR3 region has 14 residues. Trimming removed 6 bases from V and 1 base from J; junction bases left unmatched: 1. Germline assignment: CDR1 MDHEN and CDR2 SYDVKM.

This chain uses TRBV9 with TRBJ2-1, with D perhaps TRBD1 (6 bases). Trimming removed 0 bases at V and 3 bases at J, with 10 bases between. Germline-derived CDR1 and CDR2 are SGDLS and YYNGEE. The CDR3 length is 15 residues. CDR3 nucleotides: TGTGCCAGCAGCGTAGGGGGGCAATACTACAATGAGCAGTTCTTC. Residues: CASSVGGQYYNEQFF.

The table lists this clone with a count of one. The rearrangement joins TRBV24-1 to TRBJ2-1, with D possibly matching TRBD1 (5 bases). Looked up from germline, CDR1 is KGHDR and CDR2 is SFDVKD. Trimming removed 9 bases from V and 3 bases from J, with 8 bases in between. This CDR3 region has 12 residues. This CDR3 reads CATSTDYNEQFF. As DNA, the CDR3 is TGTGCCACCTCGACAGACTACAATGAGCAGTTCTTC.

This clone was observed a handful of times. This chain links TRBV6-4 with TRBJ2-3; 10 bases are shared with TRBD2. Germline CDR1 MRHNA, CDR2 SNTAGT. The J segment lost 3 bases and the V segment lost 5 bases, leaving 5 bases of the junction unmatched. The CDR3 loop spans 15 amino acids. CDR3 coding DNA: TGTGCCAGCAGTCCTAGCGGGGGCGCGACAGATACGCAGTATTTT. This codes for CASSPSGGATDTQYF.

In this sample, this clone turned up once. The chain has TRBV7-9 and TRBJ2-7; no clear D gene. CDR3 length: 13 amino acids. Germline values: CDR1 SEHNR, CDR2 FQNEAQ (reference sequence). V dropped 3 bases and J dropped 2 bases, with 8 bases sitting between them. The CDR3 spells CASSFNLAYEQYF. The CDR3 DNA sequence: TGTGCCAGCAGCTTTAACTTAGCCTACGAGCAGTACTTC.

This rearrangement joins TRBV7-9 to TRBJ2-7; maybe TRBD1 (6 bases). V lost 4 bases and J lost 3, with 13 bases in between. Germline V gene sequence: CDR1 SEHNR, CDR2 FQNEAQ (reference sequence). This CDR3 contains 14 residues. For the CDR3, the DNA is TGTGCCAGCAGCTCCTCCGGACAGCTCTACGAGCAGTACTTC. Its translation is CASSSSGQLYEQYF.